The 22 T cell receptor beta chains below come from one sample, sequenced in a study of cytomegalovirus exposure and HLA in healthy donors. A multiplex PCR was run with 60 Vbeta primers and 13 Jbeta primers. Sequenced by immunoSEQ multiplex PCR; TCRdb stores in-frame clones only, minus some. The repertoire includes some 180,000 clones, over 75% of them detected once, and 1.5% to 2% sits in the top ten. The specimen sequenced was PBMCs. These receptors came from a woman aged 25 to 45 in good health and CMV-seronegative.

J is TRBJ2-1 and V is TRBV19, with 14 bases matching TRBD2. The trim removed 2 bases at V and 2 bases at J, leaving 11 bases unmatched. The CDR3 runs 20 residues. Germline loops: CDR1 LNHDA, CDR2 SQIVND (reference sequence). The CDR3 coding sequence is TGTGCCAGTAGTATAAGGGGAGTAGGGACTAGCGGGGGCACCTACAATGAGCAGTTCTTC. Amino acids: CASSIRGVGTSGGTYNEQFF.

This sequence joins TRBV4-1 and TRBJ2-3; 9 bases are shared with TRBD2. This CDR3 spans 19 amino acids. The J segment lost 5 bases and the V segment lost 6 bases, leaving 21 bases of the junction unmatched. The germline V gene encodes CDR1 MGHRA and CDR2 YSYEKL. CDR3 DNA: TGCGCCAGCAGTCACCCTGGGGCCCGGGCAGCGGGGGGAGAAGATACGCAGTATTTT. It encodes CASSHPGARAAGGEDTQYF.

V usage is TRBV6-1 and J usage is TRBJ1-1; 9 nucleotides match TRBD1. Germline V gene sequence: CDR1 MNHNS, CDR2 SASEGT. This CDR3 spans 15 amino acids. After removal of 6 bases from V and 5 bases from J, the junction contained 10 bases not matched to a gene. CDR3 sequence: CASRTGGADKTEAFF. The CDR3 region has the DNA TGTGCCAGCAGAACAGGGGGCGCCGATAAGACTGAAGCTTTCTTT.

V usage is TRBV4-2 and J usage is TRBJ2-6, with D unresolved. The CDR3 runs to 15 residues. Germline CDR1 and CDR2: LGHNA and YNFKEQ. V was cut by 0 bases and J by 2 bases, with 5 bases left in between. CDR3 residues: CASSQDPTGANVLTF. CDR3 bases: TGTGCCAGCAGCCAAGATCCCACTGGGGCCAACGTCCTGACTTTC.

The CDR3 sequence: CASSLSRDVAFF. As DNA, the CDR3 is TGTGCCAGCAGCTTATCGCGGGATGTGGCTTTCTTT. The rearrangement joins TRBV7-3 to TRBJ1-1; D uncertain. The CDR3 is 12 amino acids. The germline CDR1 and CDR2 sequences are SGHTA and FQGTGA. With 2 bases removed from V and 11 bases from J, the gap between germline ends came to 12 bases.

The genes are TRBV9 and TRBJ1-1, with 7 bases aligning to TRBD1. This CDR3 is built from 15 residues. Germline CDR1 SGDLS, CDR2 YYNGEE. V shed 7 bases, J shed 2 bases, and the junction held 11 bases outside the gene matches. Written as DNA, the CDR3 is TGTGCCAGCCAGCGTGAGGACAGGACCAACACTGAAGCTTTCTTT. Protein product: CASQREDRTNTEAFF.

The rearrangement joins TRBV6-6 to TRBJ1-2; D may be TRBD1 (6 bases). The CDR3 extends over 13 amino acids. Trimming removed 5 bases at V and 3 bases at J, with 10 bases between. The germline gives CDR1 MNHNY, CDR2 SVGAGI (reference sequence). CDR3 bases: TGTGCCAGCAGTCCACAGGGCCACTATGGCTACACCTTC. This sequence encodes CASSPQGHYGYTF.

The rearrangement joins TRBV10-1 to TRBJ2-1; D uncertain. Germline lookup yields CDR1 WNHNN and CDR2 SYGVQD (reference sequence). V was cut by 3 bases and J by 10 bases, with 16 bases left in between. This CDR3 region has 14 residues. CDR3: CASSEERPGREQFF. Written as DNA, the CDR3 is TGCGCCAGCAGTGAAGAACGACCAGGTCGGGAGCAGTTCTTC.

The gene calls are TRBV15 and TRBJ1-1, with 7 bases that match TRBD1. The CDR3 runs to 17 residues. Germline loops: CDR1 LNHNV, CDR2 YYDKDF (reference sequence). V shed 0 bases, J shed 6 bases, and the junction held 13 bases outside the gene matches. Written as DNA, the CDR3 is TGTGCCACCAGCAGAGATACCATCGACAGGGCTGGGGCTGAAGCTTTCTTT. Its protein is CATSRDTIDRAGAEAFF.

The chain has TRBV6-1 and TRBJ1-6; 8 bases align to TRBD1. The CDR3 extends over 13 amino acids. Germline V gene lookup returns CDR1 MNHNS and CDR2 SASEGT. The V gene end was trimmed by 5 bases and the J gene end by 10 bases; junction bases not matched to a gene: 4. CDR3: CASSSQGDSPLHF. The CDR3 nucleotides are TGTGCCAGCAGTTCACAGGGGGACTCACCCCTCCACTTT.

Only one count was recorded for this clone. This chain links TRBV2 with TRBJ2-3; 8 bases agree with TRBD2. The germline V gene encodes CDR1 SNHLY and CDR2 FYNNEI. The CDR3 spans 14 residues. Losses at the gene ends were 6 bases for V and 5 bases for J; bases not matched to a gene: 7. The DNA of the CDR3 is TGTGCCAGCAGCCTCTACGGGGGGGGAGATACGCAGTATTTT. Translating it yields CASSLYGGGDTQYF. Combining the CDR3 with reference TRBV2 and TRBJ2-3 gives the whole variable domain EPEVTQTPSHQVTQMGQEVILRCVPISNHLYFYWYRQILGQKVEFLVSFYNNEISEKSEIFDDQFSVERPDGSNFTLKIRSTKLEDSAMYFCASSLYGGGDTQYFGPGTRLTVL.

This clone was observed once. The chain joins TRBV6-4 to TRBJ2-6; TRBD1 matches 10 bases. Per the germline V gene, CDR1 is MRHNA and CDR2 is SNTAGT. There are 16 residues in the CDR3. The V and J ends lost 6 bases and 2 bases, in that order; junction bases with no gene match: 4. CDR3 sequence reads: CASRRDRGTGANVLTF. CDR3 in DNA: TGTGCCAGCAGACGGGACAGGGGAACTGGGGCCAACGTCCTGACTTTC.

This clone has a handful of counts. V gene TRBV30 combines with J gene TRBJ1-1, with 7 positions matching TRBD1. The germline V gene has CDR1 GTSNPN and CDR2 SVGIG (reference sequence). With 0 bases clipped from V and 4 bases from J, the junction kept 17 bases outside the gene matches. The CDR3 consists of 18 residues. CDR3 region: CAWSVSLVPFTGATEAFF. Written as DNA, the CDR3 is TGTGCCTGGAGTGTAAGTCTGGTACCATTCACAGGGGCCACTGAAGCTTTCTTT.

The chain has TRBV7-3 and TRBJ1-1; D not certain. V shed 5 bases and J shed 0 bases, with 7 bases lying between them. CDR1 and CDR2 (germline): SGHTA, FQGTGA. The CDR3 sequence is 13 residues long. In DNA, the CDR3 is TGTGCCAGCAGCCTTTTAGTGAACACTGAAGCTTTCTTT. This gives the protein CASSLLVNTEAFF.

This clone was observed a few times. The chain is built from TRBV2 and TRBJ1-4; 7 bases line up with TRBD1. Losses at the gene ends were 2 bases for V and 5 bases for J; bases not matched to a gene: 5. The CDR3 is 15 residues long. In germline, CDR1 is SNHLY, CDR2 FYNNEI. The CDR3 reads CASSETGVPNEKLFF. For the CDR3, the DNA is TGTGCCAGCAGTGAAACAGGGGTACCCAATGAAAAACTGTTTTTT. The entire variable domain, with the rest obtained from reference TRBV2 and TRBJ1-4, is as follows: EPEVTQTPSHQVTQMGQEVILRCVPISNHLYFYWYRQILGQKVEFLVSFYNNEISEKSEIFDDQFSVERPDGSNFTLKIRSTKLEDSAMYFCASSETGVPNEKLFFGSGTQLSVL.

The rearrangement links TRBV4-1 to TRBJ2-5, with D perhaps TRBD2 (6 bases). Germline assignment: CDR1 MGHRA and CDR2 YSYEKL. V lost 0 bases, J lost 0 bases, and 11 bases lay in between. CDR3 length: 16 residues. CDR3 DNA: TGCGCCAGCAGCCAAGATACGGGGGTGTACCAAGAGACCCAGTACTTC. It translates to CASSQDTGVYQETQYF.

The V call is TRBV29-1, the J call TRBJ2-7, with D possibly TRBD2 on 5 matching bases. Germline values: CDR1 SQVTM, CDR2 ANQGSEA. The V gene lost 6 bases and the J gene lost 0 bases, with 9 bases spanning the gap. This CDR3 spans 12 amino acids. The CDR3 is CSVGVGSYEQYF. DNA for the CDR3: TGCAGCGTGGGAGTTGGCTCCTACGAGCAGTACTTC.

The J gene is TRBJ2-3, the V gene TRBV30; TRBD1 agrees at 7 bases. This CDR3 is 13 amino acids long. The ends lost 0 bases at V and 8 bases at J; junction bases unmatched: 5. Germline lookup yields CDR1 GTSNPN and CDR2 SVGIG (reference sequence). The DNA of the CDR3 is TGTGCCTGGAGTGTACCGGGACAGCGTACGCAGTATTTT. Protein: CAWSVPGQRTQYF.

The chain uses TRBV9 and TRBJ1-5; D gene ambiguous. Looked up from germline, CDR1 is SGDLS and CDR2 is YYNGEE. The CDR3 totals 16 residues. Trimming left V 4 bases short and J 1 base short, with 15 bases between. The CDR3 is CASSREQVVSNQPQHF. CDR3 coding DNA: TGTGCCAGCAGCAGGGAGCAGGTCGTAAGCAATCAGCCCCAGCATTTT.

V usage is TRBV7-3 and J usage is TRBJ2-2; 8 nucleotides line up with TRBD1. In germline, CDR1 is SGHTA, CDR2 FQGTGA. Losses at the gene ends were 4 bases for V and 4 bases for J; bases not matched to a gene: 2. The CDR3 loop spans 14 amino acids. This CDR3 is CASSSTGATGELFF. CDR3 DNA sequence: TGTGCCAGCAGCTCGACAGGGGCCACCGGGGAGCTGTTTTTT. The full variable domain, its missing parts supplied by reference TRBV7-3 and TRBJ2-2, is GAGVSQTPSNKVTEKGKYVELRCDPISGHTALYWYRQSLGQGPEFLIYFQGTGAADDSGLPNDRFFAVRPEGSVSTLKIQRTERGDSAVYLCASSSTGATGELFFGEGSRLTVL.

This clone was counted a few times. The rearrangement links TRBV2 to TRBJ1-1; no definite D call. The CDR3 has 12 amino acids. V was shortened by 2 bases and J by 4 bases, with 5 bases between the two germline ends. Germline CDR1 is SNHLY and CDR2 is FYNNEI. This CDR3 reads CASSEIFTEAFF. In nucleotides, the CDR3 is TGTGCCAGCAGTGAAATATTCACTGAAGCTTTCTTT.

CDR3 nucleotides: TGCGCCAGCAGCTTGGAACAGCATTCACCCCTCCACTTT. Translating gives CASSLEQHSPLHF. V gene TRBV5-1 combines with J gene TRBJ1-6; D unclear. Looked up from germline, CDR1 is SGHRS and CDR2 is YFSETQ. The CDR3 consists of 13 residues. V lost 0 bases and J lost 8, with 6 bases in between.